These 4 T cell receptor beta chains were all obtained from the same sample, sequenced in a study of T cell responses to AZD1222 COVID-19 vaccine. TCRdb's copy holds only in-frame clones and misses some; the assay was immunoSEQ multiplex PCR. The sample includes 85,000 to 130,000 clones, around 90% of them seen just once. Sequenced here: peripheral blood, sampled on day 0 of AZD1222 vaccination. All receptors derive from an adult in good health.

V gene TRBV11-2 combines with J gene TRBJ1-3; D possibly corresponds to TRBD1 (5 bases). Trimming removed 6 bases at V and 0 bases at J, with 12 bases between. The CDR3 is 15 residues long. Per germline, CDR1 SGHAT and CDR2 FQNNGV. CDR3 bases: TGTGCCAGCAGACTTTTTGGGGGCTCTGGAAACACCATATATTTT. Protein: CASRLFGGSGNTIYF.

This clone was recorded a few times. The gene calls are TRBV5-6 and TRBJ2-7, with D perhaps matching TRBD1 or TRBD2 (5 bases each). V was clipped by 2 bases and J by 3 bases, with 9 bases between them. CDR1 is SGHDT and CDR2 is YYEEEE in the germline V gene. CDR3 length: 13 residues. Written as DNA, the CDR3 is TGTGCCAGCAGCTTTTGGGGGAGCTACGAGCAGTACTTC. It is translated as CASSFWGSYEQYF.

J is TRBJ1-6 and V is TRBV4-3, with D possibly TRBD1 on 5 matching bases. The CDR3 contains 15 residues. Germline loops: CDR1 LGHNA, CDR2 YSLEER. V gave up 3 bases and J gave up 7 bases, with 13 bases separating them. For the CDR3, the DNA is TGCGCCAGCAGCCATACGGGGGAGGGGAATTCACCCCTCCACTTT. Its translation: CASSHTGEGNSPLHF.

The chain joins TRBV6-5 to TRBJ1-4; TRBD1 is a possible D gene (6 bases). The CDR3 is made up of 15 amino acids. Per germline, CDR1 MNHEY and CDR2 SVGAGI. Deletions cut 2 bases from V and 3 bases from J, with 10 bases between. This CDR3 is CASSYQRGANEKLFF. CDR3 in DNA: TGTGCCAGCAGTTACCAGAGGGGGGCTAATGAAAAACTGTTTTTT.